Included here is one T cell receptor (beta chain) sequence, with context. The clone's antigen remains unknown. Per-base qualities were not stored, and no clone one base away is much larger. The immunoSEQ Assay, a bias-controlled multiplex PCR, was used to amplify TCRbeta CDR3 regions from genomic DNA. Per the source publication's procedure: Nucleated cell counts per sample were estimated from amplification of reference gene primers within the assay. To quantify the absolute abundance of each unique TCRbeta CDR3 rearrangement, sequence reads were collapsed and filtered. Productive Simpson clonality was computed per sample as the square root of Simpson's diversity index over productive rearrangements. In its TCRdb copy, this immuneACCESS table keeps in-frame sequences only and misses some clones. Where compared with another copy, unresolved V genes explain less than half of these, and the others have no known cause. V and J calls and clone size come straight from that table; D and trimming were deduced from the DNA. This sample comprises 50,000 to 55,000 clones, roughly 87% of them detected only once. Together, the top ten hold under 8.5% of the sample.

Inclusive of the bounding cysteine and phenylalanine, the CDR3 is 15 residues long. This entry keeps only the CDR3 DNA: 45 bases, framed from base 1. Between the V and J ends, shortened by 4 bases and 3 bases respectively, the junction contains 16 bases. CDR1 and CDR2 were assigned from the germline V gene (reference sequence) as MNHEY and SMNVEV. This sample was taken from a study of blood T cell repertoires in COVID-19 (dated by TCRdb to about 2020). Concerning the study at large: Samples covering the acute and convalescent phases of COVID-19 were provided by collaborators in the United States, Italy and Spain. The prospective study material was composed of cDNA or gDNA derived from T cells, B-cell-depleted T cells, or PBMCs. Subjects who had been exposed to COVID-19, were actively infected with it, or had recovered from it provided the deeply sampled blood TCRbeta repertoires that made up the dataset. The repertoires were made available in a free public database intended to serve as a resource for research on the immune response to SARS-CoV-2. The samples were drawn from two sources: the first 160 participants of the ongoing ImmuneRACE study, and some 1,300 subjects contributed by 6 global collaborators. Sample metadata almost always included a de-identified subject ID, COVID-19 status, age in years and sex. HLA class I and class II types, where available, came from metadata supplied by the sample provider rather than from assay-based typing. Results the study describes overall, beyond this receptor: Clinical and demographic metadata were provided uncurated, with the amount varying by source and participant.

Whole blood was collected in K2EDTA tubes by collaborating institutions according to the institutions' own protocols. Collaborator samples were shipped for TCRbeta analysis as frozen whole blood, isolated PBMCs, or DNA extracted from either sample type. This receptor was obtained from a man aged 50 to 60 with active COVID-19. This sequence uses TRBV27 and TRBJ2-7; tentative D gene TRBD1, with 5 bases matching. Sequencing was performed on peripheral blood. The DNA reads TGTGCCAGCAGTTGGGTCGGCAGGGCTTTCTACGAGCAGTACTTC. This is translated as CASSWVGRAFYEQYF.